Below, 25 T cell receptor beta chains from the same sample are listed, as sequenced in a study of blood T cells in healthy people across ages. For the second PCR, which ran for roughly 7 to 11 cycles, a sample-barcoded 5' primer and a J-beta primer mix were used. Each CDR3 protein gets one entry after TCRdb re-called the 5' RACE reads with MiXCR. The sample holds more than 1,400,000 distinct CDR3 sequences; around two fifths are singletons and the top ten take roughly 7.9%. What was sequenced was blood. The receptor source for this set is a woman aged 18-29 years in good health.

This clonotype was seen more than once but under ten times. The chain recombines TRBV4-1 with TRBJ2-1; the D gene is possibly TRBD2 (6 bases). This CDR3 has 17 residues. Germline CDR1 and CDR2: MGHRA and YSYEKL. V dropped 0 bases and J dropped 3 bases, with 15 bases sitting between them. As DNA, the CDR3 is TGCGCCAGCAGCCAAGATGAGGCGGGACCCGGCTACAATGAGCAGTTCTTC. Protein sequence: CASSQDEAGPGYNEQFF.

The rearrangement links TRBV14 to TRBJ2-5, with D maybe TRBD2 (5 bases). Trimming took off 3 bases at V and 5 bases at J, with 16 bases between the two ends. The germline CDR1 and CDR2 sequences are SGHDN and FVKESK. The CDR3 extends over 15 amino acids. The CDR3 protein is CASSQFYIGGETQYF. CDR3 DNA: TGTGCCAGCAGCCAGTTTTATATCGGCGGGGAGACCCAGTACTTC. The variable domain in full, with the rest retrieved from reference TRBV14 and TRBJ2-5, is EAGVTQFPSHSVIEKGQTVTLRCDPISGHDNLYWYRRVMGKEIKFLLHFVKESKQDESGMPNNRFLAERTGGTYSTLKVQPAELEDSGVYFCASSQFYIGGETQYFGPGTRLLVL.

The rearrangement links TRBV6-2 or TRBV6-3 to TRBJ2-5, with D possibly matching TRBD2 (5 bases). Trimming took off 0 bases at V and 5 bases at J, with 19 bases between the two ends. CDR1 is MNHEY and CDR2 is SVGEGT in the germline V gene. CDR3 length: 17 amino acids. The CDR3 DNA reads TGTGCCAGCAGTTACTCGCCCTGGGTGGGAGATACGGAGACCCAGTACTTC. Protein: CASSYSPWVGDTETQYF.

The chain has TRBV4-1 and TRBJ1-5, with D hard to call. Per germline, CDR1 MGHRA and CDR2 YSYEKL. The length of the CDR3 is 16 residues. V lost 6 bases, J lost 2 bases, and 17 bases lay in between. For the CDR3, the DNA is TGCGCCAGCAGAAGACGGGCAGCGGAGGGCAATCAGCCCCAGCATTTT. Amino acids: CASRRRAAEGNQPQHF.

This clonotype was seen a few times. This chain connects TRBV12-3 or TRBV12-4 to TRBJ1-2, with D unclear. The CDR3 runs 13 residues. The germline V and J ends were trimmed by 5 bases and 7 bases, with 14 bases remaining between them. The CDR3 loop is CASSGWSGSGYTF. For the CDR3, the DNA is TGTGCCAGCAGTGGATGGAGCGGAAGTGGCTACACCTTC.

A note on this clonotype: Compared with germline, one end of the junction differs, possibly owing to a read error. This chain uses TRBV7-7 with TRBJ2-3, with D perhaps TRBD2 (6 bases). This CDR3 has 14 amino acids. Germline-derived CDR1 and CDR2 are SSHAT and FNYEAQ (reference sequence). CDR3 in amino acids: CASSPRLGSDTQYF. CDR3 DNA: TGTGCTAGCAGCCCCCGACTAGGGTCTGATACGCAGTATTTT. The full variable domain, rest sourced from reference TRBV7-7 and TRBJ2-3, is GAGVSQSPRYKVTKRGQDVTLRCDPISSHATLYWYQQALGQGPEFLTYFNYEAQPDKSGLPSDRFSAERPEGSISTLTIQRTEQRDSAMYRCASSPRLGSDTQYFGPGTRLTVL.

The genes are TRBV30 and TRBJ2-7, with 8 bases lining up with TRBD2. The CDR3 spans 18 residues. J gave up 10 bases and V 2 bases, and 25 bases lay outside the gene matches. The germline gives CDR1 GTSNPN, CDR2 SVGIG (reference sequence). This CDR3 is CAWSSGRTSPPDQEAQYF. DNA for the CDR3: TGTGCCTGGAGTTCAGGAAGGACTAGCCCCCCCGACCAAGAGGCCCAGTACTTC. The whole variable domain, filled in from reference TRBV30 and TRBJ2-7, reads SQTIHQWPATLVQPVGSPLSLECTVEGTSNPNLYWYRQAAGRGLQLLFYSVGIGQISSEVPQNLSASRPQDRQFILSSKKLLLSDSGFYLCAWSSGRTSPPDQEAQYFGPGTRLTVT.

The V call is TRBV11-1, the J call TRBJ2-4, with TRBD1 matching over 9 bases. With V trimmed by 5 bases and J by 9 bases, 5 bases remained unmatched. This CDR3 comprises 13 residues. Germline CDR1 reads SGHAT; CDR2 reads FQDESV (reference sequence). DNA for the CDR3: TGTGCCAGCAGCGCTTTGACAGGGGGCATTCAGTACTTC. Amino acid sequence: CASSALTGGIQYF.

V and J are TRBV28 and TRBJ2-3, with D tentatively TRBD1 or TRBD2 (6 bases each). Trimming removed 3 bases from V and 0 bases from J, with 16 bases in between. In germline, CDR1 is MDHEN, CDR2 SYDVKM. The CDR3 has 17 residues. The CDR3 nucleotides read TGTGCCAGCAGTTTCGGGGTCGGGGGCCCTAGCACAGATACGCAGTATTTT. This encodes CASSFGVGGPSTDTQYF.

The chain recombines TRBV2 with TRBJ2-2; D is perhaps TRBD1 (5 bases). V lost 4 bases and J 5 bases, leaving 11 bases between the germline ends. The germline CDR1 and CDR2 sequences are SNHLY and FYNNEI. This CDR3 spans 14 amino acids. In nucleotides, the CDR3 is TGTGCCAGCAGTGTTCAGGGAACGACCGGGGAGCTGTTTTTT. Translation gives CASSVQGTTGELFF.

This clonotype came up a few times. The J gene is TRBJ2-3, the V gene TRBV15; tentatively, D is TRBD1 or TRBD2 (5 bases each). This CDR3 has 14 residues. The V end was cut by 6 bases, the J end by 5 bases, with 15 bases between. CDR1 LNHNV and CDR2 YYDKDF come from the germline V gene (reference sequence). The chain's CDR3 is CATRRGRELDTQYF. CDR3 coding DNA: TGTGCCACCAGGAGGGGCAGGGAGTTAGATACGCAGTATTTT. Drawing the rest from reference TRBV15 and TRBJ2-3, the complete variable domain is DAMVIQNPRYQVTQFGKPVTLSCSQTLNHNVMYWYQQKSSQAPKLLFHYYDKDFNNEADTPDNFQSRRPNTSFCFLDIRSPGLGDTAMYLCATRRGRELDTQYFGPGTRLTVL.

The chain joins TRBV27 to TRBJ2-3; D not certain. In germline, CDR1 is MNHEY, CDR2 SMNVEV (reference sequence). This CDR3 contains 14 residues. Trimming left V 0 bases short and J 1 base short, with 5 bases between. The chain's CDR3 is CASSLSIGTDTQYF. CDR3 coding DNA: TGTGCCAGCAGTTTATCTATCGGCACAGATACGCAGTATTTT.

The chain is built from TRBV20-1 and TRBJ2-2; 9 bases map to TRBD1. The CDR3 runs to 18 residues. Trimming at V came to 0 bases and at J to 5 bases, leaving 13 bases not matched to a gene. Germline CDR1 is DFQATT and CDR2 is SNEGSKA (reference sequence). The CDR3 loop is CSARDLVAGQGLTGELFF. CDR3 coding DNA: TGCAGTGCTAGAGATCTGGTGGCGGGACAGGGCCTTACCGGGGAGCTGTTTTTT.

A word on this clonotype: An end of the junction does not agree with germline; a read error may underlie this. V and J are TRBV4-2 and TRBJ2-5; 8 bases are a match to TRBD2. The DNA end is a closer match to TRBJ2-7, so the J assignment may be wrong. From germline, CDR1 is LGHNA and CDR2 YNFKEQ. The CDR3 runs to 15 residues. The CDR3: CVSSPSLAAVHEQYF. For the CDR3, the DNA is TGTGTCAGCAGCCCCTCACTAGCGGCTGTCCACGAGCAGTACTTC.

There are a few counts of this clonotype. J is TRBJ2-3 and V is TRBV11-1; 7 bases fit TRBD2. Germline-derived CDR1 and CDR2 are SGHAT and FQDESV (reference sequence). This CDR3 comprises 18 residues. V shed 1 base, J shed 8 bases, and the junction held 18 bases outside the gene matches. The CDR3 spells CASSLETPLAILGGTQYF. In nucleotides, the CDR3 is TGTGCCAGCAGCTTAGAAACCCCACTAGCGATCCTAGGAGGTACGCAGTATTTT. The full variable domain, its missing parts supplied by reference TRBV11-1 and TRBJ2-3, is EAEVAQSPRYKITEKSQAVAFWCDPISGHATLYWYRQILGQGPELLVQFQDESVVDDSQLPKDRFSAERLKGVDSTLKIQPAELGDSAMYLCASSLETPLAILGGTQYFGPGTRLTVL.

The chain is built from TRBV18 and TRBJ1-4; 7 positions match TRBD1. V trimming: 0 bases; J trimming: 0 bases; junction bases outside the gene matches: 7. The CDR3 runs to 18 residues. CDR1 KGHSH and CDR2 LQKENI come from the germline V gene. CDR3 nucleotide sequence: TGTGCCAGCTCACCACCCCGGGACAGATATGCAACTAATGAAAAACTGTTTTTT. It translates to CASSPPRDRYATNEKLFF. The full variable domain, its missing parts supplied by reference TRBV18 and TRBJ1-4, is NAGVMQNPRHLVRRRGQEARLRCSPMKGHSHVYWYRQLPEEGLKFMVYLQKENIIDESGMPKERFSAEFPKEGPSILRIQQVVRGDSAAYFCASSPPRDRYATNEKLFFGSGTQLSVL.

This clonotype was observed a handful of times. V and J are TRBV19 and TRBJ1-2; TRBD1 agrees at 9 bases. This CDR3 region has 17 residues. V was clipped by 7 bases and J by 4 bases; unmatched bases: 16. Per germline, CDR1 LNHDA and CDR2 SQIVND (reference sequence). The CDR3 region has the DNA TGTGCCAGTAATAACCCGCCCGGGGACAGGGTGTCCTATGGCTACACCTTC. As protein: CASNNPPGDRVSYGYTF.

This chain links TRBV2 with TRBJ2-5; D gene ambiguous. CDR3 length: 12 residues. V was pared by 9 bases and J by 3 bases, with 11 bases between. The germline V gene encodes CDR1 SNHLY and CDR2 FYNNEI. DNA of the CDR3: TGTGCCAGTCACCGGCTTAAAGAGACCCAGTACTTC. The encoded protein is CASHRLKETQYF.

The chain joins TRBV7-2 to TRBJ2-7; 7 bases are a match to TRBD2. The CDR3 length is 16 residues. Germline V gives CDR1 SGHTA, CDR2 FQGNSA. The ends lost 2 bases at V and 3 bases at J; junction bases unmatched: 10. CDR3 DNA sequence: TGTGCCAGCAGCTTAAGTAAGGTGACTAGCTTCTACGAGCAGTACTTC. As protein: CASSLSKVTSFYEQYF.

This chain uses TRBV5-1 with TRBJ2-1, with a possible D match to TRBD2 (6 bases). V gave up 0 bases and J gave up 2 bases, with 12 bases separating them. CDR3 length: 16 amino acids. Germline CDR1 is SGHRS and CDR2 is YFSETQ. The CDR3 nucleotides read TGCGCCAGCAGCTTGGGGCGGGACTTCCCCTACAATGAGCAGTTCTTC. It codes for CASSLGRDFPYNEQFF.

The chain employs TRBV6-1 and TRBJ2-5, with D possibly TRBD2 on 5 matching bases. This CDR3 comprises 13 residues. V was pared by 3 bases and J by 4 bases, with 9 bases between. The germline CDR1 and CDR2 sequences are MNHNS and SASEGT. The CDR3 DNA reads TGTGCCAGCAGTGATTGGAGCGGAGAGACCCAGTACTTC. Translating it yields CASSDWSGETQYF.

The CDR3 protein is CASSLAGPGSSYNEQFF. CDR3 in DNA: TGCGCCAGCAGCTTGGCCGGGCCAGGGTCCTCCTACAATGAGCAGTTCTTC. This chain connects TRBV5-1 to TRBJ2-1; weak D call: TRBD1 (5 bases). This CDR3 is built from 17 residues. Trimming shortened V by 0 bases and J by 0 bases, and 13 bases separated the two germline ends. Germline CDR1 SGHRS, CDR2 YFSETQ.

The rearrangement joins TRBV29-1 to TRBJ1-2, with D possibly matching TRBD1 (6 bases). The CDR3 has 13 residues. CDR1 and CDR2 from the germline V gene are SQVTM and ANQGSEA. V lost 5 bases, J lost 3 bases, and 13 bases lay in between. CDR3 loop: CSVFSTGDYGYTF. The CDR3 nucleotides read TGCAGCGTTTTCTCGACAGGCGACTATGGCTACACCTTC.

Worth noting for this clonotype: A much larger clone is a single base away; this may be a read error. The chain couples TRBV29-1 to TRBJ1-2, with D hard to call. Germline V gives CDR1 SQVTM, CDR2 ANQGSEA. V lost 4 bases and J 1 base, leaving 13 bases between the germline ends. CDR3 length: 14 residues. CDR3 amino acids: CSVVADGVNYGYTF. CDR3 DNA sequence: TGCAGCGTTGTCGCGGACGGAGTTAACTATGGCTACACCTTC.

V and J are TRBV6-2 or TRBV6-3 and TRBJ2-1; no clear D. Germline V gene data show CDR1 as MNHEY and CDR2 as SVGEGT. The CDR3 extends over 14 amino acids. Deletions cut 5 bases from V and 3 bases from J, with 11 bases between. The CDR3 coding sequence is TGTGCCAGCAGTACTCGAGATCACTACAATGAGCAGTTCTTC. It codes for CASSTRDHYNEQFF.